A single sample gave rise to the 15 T cell receptor beta chains below, sequenced in a study of Graves' ophthalmopathy and Graves' hyperthyroidism. As the template, RNA transcripts were used to amplify TCR beta CDR3 regions. HTBI primers were used in a first-round RT-PCR, which preceded a second-round multiplex PCR. TCRdb re-analysed the multiplex PCR reads in MiXCR, keeping a single row per CDR3 protein. The sample has some 350,000 distinct CDR3 sequences; roughly a sixth are singletons. Input material: peripheral blood. The receptor set was obtained from an adult woman with stable Graves' hyperthyroidism.

This clonotype was detected many times. This chain links TRBV7-3 with TRBJ1-2; no definite D call. Germline loops: CDR1 SGHTA, CDR2 FQGTGA. V lost 0 bases to trimming and J lost 0 bases, with 5 bases between them. This CDR3 has 14 amino acids. The CDR3 bases are TGTGCCAGCAGCTTAACTGCTACTAACTATGGCTACACCTTC. Protein product: CASSLTATNYGYTF.

In this sample, this clonotype turned up a few times. The J gene is TRBJ1-1, the V gene TRBV7-9; D remains unclear. Germline CDR1 SEHNR, CDR2 FQNEAQ (reference sequence). The CDR3 is made up of 15 amino acids. V was trimmed by 4 bases and J by 8 bases, leaving 20 bases between them. This CDR3 is CASSYSPRTALEAFF. The CDR3 bases are TGTGCCAGCAGCTACTCCCCCAGGACTGCTTTGGAAGCTTTCTTT.

This clonotype occurred many times. The CDR3 sequence is CASTQGFYPSYEQYF. As DNA, the CDR3 is TGTGCCAGCACCCAAGGGTTCTATCCCTCCTACGAGCAGTACTTC. The chain is built from TRBV12-3 or TRBV12-4 and TRBJ2-7; D is unclear. This CDR3 contains 15 residues. V was cut by 7 bases and J by 0 bases, with 16 bases left in between.

This clonotype occurred many times. The DNA of the CDR3 is TGTGCCAGCAGTGATCCCGAGGGGGAGGCCCAAGAGACCCAGTACTTC. This sequence encodes CASSDPEGEAQETQYF. The chain has TRBV25-1 and TRBJ2-5; either TRBD1 or TRBD2 may fit D (6 bases each). V gave up 3 bases and J gave up 1 base, with 15 bases separating them. The length of the CDR3 is 16 residues. Per the germline V gene, CDR1 is MGHDK and CDR2 is SYGVNS. The whole variable domain, remainder taken from reference TRBV25-1 and TRBJ2-5, is EADIYQTPRYLVIGTGKKITLECSQTMGHDKMYWYQQDPGMELHLIHYSYGVNSTEKGDLSSESTVSRIRTEHFPLTLESARPSHTSQYLCASSDPEGEAQETQYFGPGTRLLVL.

Ten or more counts support this clonotype. This chain links TRBV28 with TRBJ2-7; D is possibly TRBD1 (5 bases). The CDR3 has 12 amino acids. Germline V gives CDR1 MDHEN, CDR2 SYDVKM. Trimming took 6 bases from V and 0 from J, leaving 6 bases between them. The CDR3 nucleotides read TGTGCCAGCAGGGACAACTCCTACGAGCAGTACTTC. Translating gives CASRDNSYEQYF.

The chain carries TRBV20-1 and TRBJ2-5; 7 bases agree with TRBD2. V lost 6 bases to trimming and J lost 5 bases; unmatched junction nucleotides: 9. Germline V CDR1 and CDR2: DFQATT, SNEGSKA (reference sequence). The CDR3 consists of 13 residues. The CDR3 bases are TGCAGTGCCAGGACTAGGGTCATGGAGACCCAGTACTTC. Encoded protein: CSARTRVMETQYF.

The sample holds many counts of this clonotype. The chain joins TRBV12-3 or TRBV12-4 to TRBJ1-2, with D unclear. V was shortened by 3 bases and J by 2 bases, with 7 bases between the two germline ends. The CDR3 is made up of 13 amino acids. The CDR3, as DNA: TGTGCCAGCAGTTTCTCCCGCAACTATGGCTACACCTTC. It is translated as CASSFSRNYGYTF.

V usage is TRBV7-3 and J usage is TRBJ2-5, with D possibly being TRBD1 or TRBD2 (5 bases each). V lost 5 bases and J 4 bases, leaving 11 bases between the germline ends. Germline CDR1 SGHTA, CDR2 FQGTGA. There are 13 residues in the CDR3. CDR3: CASSAGASETQYF. Here the CDR3 DNA reads TGTGCCAGCAGCGCCGGGGCCTCAGAGACCCAGTACTTC. The variable domain in full, with the rest retrieved from reference TRBV7-3 and TRBJ2-5, is GAGVSQTPSNKVTEKGKYVELRCDPISGHTALYWYRQSLGQGPEFLIYFQGTGAADDSGLPNDRFFAVRPEGSVSTLKIQRTERGDSAVYLCASSAGASETQYFGPGTRLLVL.

This clonotype was detected many times. V gene TRBV12-3 or TRBV12-4 combines with J gene TRBJ1-1; the match to TRBD1 covers 8 bases. The CDR3 covers 13 residues. Trimming took 5 bases from V and 6 from J; bases not matched to a gene: 5. CDR3 sequence: CASSPDRVPEAFF. The CDR3 DNA reads as TGTGCCAGCAGTCCGGACAGGGTCCCTGAAGCTTTCTTT.

Ten or more counts support this clonotype. The V and J genes are TRBV12-3 or TRBV12-4 and TRBJ2-2; D uncertain. The V and J ends lost 0 bases and 5 bases respectively, with 4 bases between them. The CDR3 length is 13 residues. CDR3 coding DNA: TGTGCCAGCAGTTTAGCCCTTACCGGGGAGCTGTTTTTT. This sequence encodes CASSLALTGELFF.

V gene TRBV29-1 combines with J gene TRBJ2-5; D may be TRBD2 (6 bases). In germline, CDR1 is SQVTM, CDR2 ANQGSEA. The length of the CDR3 is 13 residues. Trimming left V 6 bases short and J 6 bases short, with 17 bases between. Written as DNA, the CDR3 is TGCAGCGTGGCCGCGGGACGCTTGAAGACCCAGTACTTC. Its translation is CSVAAGRLKTQYF.

Comment on this clonotype: The junction does not match germline at one end; this may be a read error. The genes are TRBV11-2 and TRBJ2-7; D might be TRBD2 (6 bases). The CDR3 sequence is 11 residues long. The germline V gene has CDR1 SGHAT and CDR2 FQNNGV. Here the CDR3 DNA reads TGTGCCAGCAGCCTGGCTAGCGCCTTAAATTTC. It is translated as CASSLASALNF.

This clonotype was observed at least ten times. Germline and junction disagree at one end, which may indicate a read error. The chain joins TRBV12-3 or TRBV12-4 to TRBJ2-4; possibly TRBD1 or TRBD2 for D (6 bases each). The CDR3 length is 16 residues. Here the CDR3 reads CASRDSGRTVGNIKYF. The CDR3 DNA follows: TGTGCCAGCAGGGACAGTGGGAGGACAGTAGGAAACATTAAGTACTTC.

This clonotype was seen repeatedly, ten times or more. The chain links TRBV29-1 to TRBJ1-5; 7 bases are a match to TRBD1. Germline values: CDR1 SQVTM, CDR2 ANQGSEA. The CDR3 runs to 13 residues. Trimming removed 6 bases from V and 4 bases from J; junction bases left unmatched: 6. DNA for the CDR3: TGCAGCGTAGCCGGGACAGAGAATCAGCCCCAGCATTTT. This gives the protein CSVAGTENQPQHF.

This clonotype was observed at least ten times. The gene calls are TRBV29-1 and TRBJ2-3; no firm D call. With 0 bases removed from V and 3 bases from J, the gap between germline ends came to 13 bases. The CDR3 consists of 15 residues. Germline V gives CDR1 SQVTM, CDR2 ANQGSEA. CDR3 residues: CSVEDFGARTDTQYF. DNA for the CDR3: TGCAGCGTTGAAGATTTCGGAGCGAGGACAGATACGCAGTATTTT.